What follows are 29 T cell receptor beta chains derived from one specimen sequenced in a study of T cell responses to AZD1222 COVID-19 vaccine. Sequencing used immunoSEQ multiplex PCR; TCRdb keeps in-frame clones, though not all of them. The top ten hold about 3.5% of the sample, which has 90,000 to 130,000 clones, 70% to 90% seen once. Sequencing was performed on peripheral blood, taken on day 0 of AZD1222 vaccination. These receptors all come from an adult in good health.

Concerning this clone: At the DNA level, this CDR3 is encoded by other sequences in the same sample as well. V usage is TRBV3-1 (or the pseudogene TRBV3-2) and J usage is TRBJ2-5; D ambiguous. The CDR3 length is 12 residues. V lost 4 bases and J 3 bases, leaving 6 bases between the germline ends. The germline V gene has CDR1 LGHDT and CDR2 YNNKEL (reference sequence). CDR3 nucleotides: TGTGCCAGCAGCCGGGCGGAAGAGACCCAGTACTTC. Residues: CASSRAEETQYF.

The chain combines TRBV5-1 with TRBJ2-7; D gene ambiguous. Trimming took 3 bases from V and 4 from J, leaving 8 bases between them. The CDR3 consists of 12 residues. Germline V lookup: CDR1 SGHRS, CDR2 YFSETQ. In DNA form, the CDR3 reads TGCGCCAGCAGCTCTGACTGGTACGAGCAGTACTTC. Its translation is CASSSDWYEQYF.

V is TRBV5-1 and J is TRBJ1-1, with 7 positions matching TRBD1. The CDR3 sequence is 17 residues long. V dropped 4 bases and J dropped 3; count of bases not matched to a gene: 15. Per germline, CDR1 SGHRS and CDR2 YFSETQ. The DNA of the CDR3 is TGCGCCAGCAGCACGGCTTTACAGGGGAAGGGGTACACTGAAGCTTTCTTT. Translated, it gives CASSTALQGKGYTEAFF.

The chain links TRBV6-5 to TRBJ1-2; TRBD1 might be the D (5 bases). The V end lost 4 bases, the J end lost 3 bases, and 15 bases lay between the germline ends. There are 15 residues in the CDR3. Looked up from germline, CDR1 is MNHEY and CDR2 is SVGAGI. CDR3 protein: CASSSPVGAHYGYTF. The CDR3, as DNA: TGTGCCAGCAGTTCGCCTGTTGGGGCCCACTATGGCTACACCTTC.

The V and J genes are TRBV6-5 and TRBJ2-5; D tentatively reads TRBD1 or TRBD2 (5 bases each). In germline, CDR1 is MNHEY, CDR2 SVGAGI. CDR3 length: 14 residues. V lost 0 bases and J 5 bases, leaving 10 bases between the germline ends. CDR3 sequence: CASSYSNRRETQYF. In nucleotides, the CDR3 is TGTGCCAGCAGTTACTCGAACAGGAGGGAGACCCAGTACTTC.

The DNA of the CDR3 is TGTGCCAGCAGTTACGTGGAGACTGAAGCTTTCTTT. It codes for CASSYVETEAFF. The genes are TRBV6-5 and TRBJ1-1; no firm D call. Between the trimmed V and J ends, which lost 2 bases and 5 bases, there was a span of 6 bases. The CDR3 is made up of 12 amino acids. Germline V gene sequence: CDR1 MNHEY, CDR2 SVGAGI.

This chain connects TRBV28 to TRBJ2-3; 8 bases are a match to TRBD1. Germline CDR1 MDHEN, CDR2 SYDVKM. The CDR3 is 15 residues long. Trimming took 8 bases from V and 5 from J; bases not matched to a gene: 12. The CDR3 sequence: CASGFAKTGGDTQYF. CDR3 sequence (DNA): TGTGCCAGCGGGTTTGCGAAAACAGGGGGAGATACGCAGTATTTT.

This clone was recorded a few times. The chain is built from TRBV6-5 and TRBJ1-2; 9 bases are shared with TRBD1. The CDR3 covers 15 residues. The germline V gene encodes CDR1 MNHEY and CDR2 SVGAGI. Germline trimming cut 6 bases from V and 4 bases from J; bases unmatched to any gene: 9. This CDR3 is CASRADRGSAYGYTF. CDR3 sequence (DNA): TGTGCCAGCAGGGCGGACAGGGGTTCGGCCTATGGCTACACCTTC.

The table lists this clone with a few counts. The chain couples TRBV5-8 to TRBJ1-1, with D possibly TRBD1 on 5 matching bases. Trimming cost V 8 bases and J 4 bases, with 18 bases left between them. Germline V CDR1 and CDR2: SGHTS, YDEGEE. The CDR3 spans 14 residues. The CDR3 bases are TGTGCCAGTCCTAGCCCCTCCGGGGGCACTGAAGCTTTCTTT. It codes for CASPSPSGGTEAFF.

The CDR3 DNA is TGTGCCAGCAGCCTAAGAGGAGGTGGCTCTGGGGCCAACGTCCTGACTTTC. Protein: CASSLRGGGSGANVLTF. The chain combines TRBV3-1 (or the pseudogene TRBV3-2) with TRBJ2-6, with D maybe TRBD2 (5 bases). Germline V gene lookup returns CDR1 LGHDT and CDR2 YNNKEL (reference sequence). Trimming cost V 4 bases and J 0 bases, with 13 bases left between them. The CDR3 runs to 17 residues.

The gene calls are TRBV30 and TRBJ1-3; D gene ambiguous. The CDR3 consists of 15 residues. Per the germline V gene, CDR1 is GTSNPN and CDR2 is SVGIG (reference sequence). Trimming removed 0 bases at V and 0 bases at J, with 9 bases between. In nucleotides, the CDR3 is TGTGCCTGGAGTGTTCCCAGGAGCTCTGGAAACACCATATATTTT. Protein: CAWSVPRSSGNTIYF.

The chain combines TRBV5-1 with TRBJ1-2; D might be TRBD1 (6 bases). CDR3 length: 14 amino acids. V shed 0 bases and J shed 4 bases, with 10 bases lying between them. The germline V gene has CDR1 SGHRS and CDR2 YFSETQ. DNA of the CDR3: TGCGCCAGCAGCTTGGCAGGGGCCGGCTATGGCTACACCTTC. As protein: CASSLAGAGYGYTF. The full variable domain, with the rest looked up from reference TRBV5-1 and TRBJ1-2, is KAGVTQTPRYLIKTRGQQVTLSCSPISGHRSVSWYQQTPGQGLQFLFEYFSETQRNKGNFPGRFSGRQFSNSRSEMNVSTLELGDSALYLCASSLAGAGYGYTFGSGTRLTVV.

The V gene is TRBV7-9, the J gene TRBJ1-5; D is possibly TRBD1 (5 bases). V was shortened by 1 base and J by 3 bases, with 10 bases between the two germline ends. Germline assignment: CDR1 SEHNR and CDR2 FQNEAQ (reference sequence). This CDR3 has 15 amino acids. The CDR3 is CASSLGGADNQPQHF. The CDR3 region has the DNA TGTGCCAGCAGCTTAGGGGGCGCGGACAATCAGCCCCAGCATTTT.

The chain joins TRBV30 to TRBJ2-5; TRBD2 matches at 11 bases. With 7 bases clipped from V and 0 bases from J, the junction kept 13 bases outside the gene matches. The CDR3 consists of 17 residues. Germline lookup yields CDR1 GTSNPN and CDR2 SVGIG (reference sequence). The CDR3: CASTKTGTSGYQETQYF. DNA of the CDR3: TGTGCCTCCACTAAGACCGGGACTAGCGGCTACCAAGAGACCCAGTACTTC.

The genes are TRBV3-1 (or the pseudogene TRBV3-2) and TRBJ1-1; D call uncertain. This CDR3 region has 15 residues. V was clipped by 4 bases and J by 1 base, with 13 bases between them. The V gene's germline CDR1 is LGHDT and CDR2 YNNKEL (reference sequence). CDR3 nucleotides: TGTGCCAGCAGCCCCCTTTCCGTACCGAACACTGAAGCTTTCTTT. Its protein is CASSPLSVPNTEAFF.

The sample holds many counts of this clone. V usage is TRBV6-5 and J usage is TRBJ1-5; TRBD1 might be the D (6 bases). Trimming took 7 bases from V and 4 from J, leaving 11 bases between them. The CDR3 is made up of 13 amino acids. Germline V gene sequence: CDR1 MNHEY, CDR2 SVGAGI. Here the CDR3 reads CASKEQGNQPQHF. CDR3 nucleotide sequence: TGTGCCAGCAAGGAACAGGGTAATCAGCCCCAGCATTTT.

The rearrangement uses TRBV10-3 and TRBJ1-4; TRBD1 aligns across 10 bases. J gave up 7 bases and V 0 bases, and 8 bases lay outside the gene matches. Germline CDR1 ENHRY, CDR2 SYGVKD. The length of the CDR3 is 17 residues. CDR3 residues: CAISESADRGPSEKLFF. CDR3 nucleotides: TGTGCCATCAGTGAGTCTGCTGACAGGGGGCCTAGTGAAAAACTGTTTTTT.

The rearrangement links TRBV19 to TRBJ1-3; D remains unclear. CDR1 is LNHDA, CDR2 SQIVND, per germline (reference sequence). The CDR3 length is 15 residues. V lost 5 bases and J lost 0, with 11 bases in between. Here the CDR3 reads CASSGAAFSGNTIYF. The CDR3 coding sequence is TGTGCCAGTAGTGGCGCTGCCTTCTCTGGAAACACCATATATTTT.

The gene calls are TRBV12-3 or TRBV12-4 and TRBJ2-7; 11 bases fit TRBD1. The junction had 3 bases not matched to a gene; V was cut back by 5 bases and J by 6 bases. The CDR3 totals 13 residues. The CDR3 bases are TGTGCCAGCAGTCTGGGACAGGGGGGCGAGCAGTACTTC. This translates into CASSLGQGGEQYF.

The V and J genes are TRBV10-3 and TRBJ2-3; 7 positions match TRBD2. J was trimmed by 4 bases and V by 6 bases; bases with no gene match: 10. The CDR3 runs to 15 residues. Germline CDR1 is ENHRY and CDR2 is SYGVKD. CDR3 in amino acids: CAISGAGYKSDTQYF. CDR3 coding DNA: TGTGCCATCAGCGGAGCGGGGTATAAGTCAGATACGCAGTATTTT.

This clone showed up just a few times. V gene TRBV30 combines with J gene TRBJ1-6, with TRBD1 matching 8 bases. Trimming took 8 bases from V and 8 from J; bases not matched to a gene: 8. The CDR3 is 13 amino acids. Looked up from germline, CDR1 is GTSNPN and CDR2 is SVGIG (reference sequence). The CDR3, as DNA: TGTGCCGGGGTGGACAGGGCTGATTCACCCCTCCACTTT. Amino acids: CAGVDRADSPLHF.

The V gene is TRBV3-1 (or the pseudogene TRBV3-2), the J gene TRBJ2-4; TRBD1 or TRBD2 may be the D gene (6 bases each). V lost 1 base and J 7 bases, leaving 11 bases between the germline ends. CDR3 size: 14 residues. CDR1 and CDR2 (germline): LGHDT, YNNKEL (reference sequence). CDR3 region: CASSQVGGWNIQYF. The CDR3, as DNA: TGTGCCAGCAGCCAAGTGGGGGGCTGGAACATTCAGTACTTC.

This chain's CDR3 is CASSLKVGGMQPQHF. CDR3 in DNA: TGTGCCAGCAGTTTGAAGGTGGGGGGAATGCAGCCCCAGCATTTT. V is TRBV27 and J is TRBJ1-5; possible D gene TRBD1, 5 bases. The CDR3 length is 15 residues. In germline, CDR1 is MNHEY, CDR2 SMNVEV (reference sequence). The V and J ends lost 3 bases and 7 bases respectively, with 16 bases between them.

The genes are TRBV19 and TRBJ2-7; D is perhaps TRBD1 (6 bases). Trimming pared 3 bases from V and 0 bases from J, leaving 9 bases between. The CDR3 extends over 14 amino acids. In germline, CDR1 is LNHDA, CDR2 SQIVND (reference sequence). The DNA for the CDR3 is TGTGCCAGTAGTATCAGGGGCGACTCCTACGAGCAGTACTTC. Translation gives CASSIRGDSYEQYF. Complete variable domain (other parts from reference TRBV19 and TRBJ2-7): DGGITQSPKYLFRKEGQNVTLSCEQNLNHDAMYWYRQDPGQGLRLIYYSQIVNDFQKGDIAEGYSVSREKKESFPLTVTSAQKNPTAFYLCASSIRGDSYEQYFGPGTRLTVT.

The rearrangement links TRBV5-5 to TRBJ2-7; D could derive from TRBD1 or TRBD2 (6 bases each). V lost 0 bases to trimming and J lost 2 bases, with 12 bases between them. Per the germline V gene, CDR1 is SGHKS and CDR2 is YYEKEE (reference sequence). The CDR3 runs 15 residues. DNA for the CDR3: TGTGCCAGCAGCTTGGCCCCGGGGGCCACCTACGAGCAGTACTTC. It translates to CASSLAPGATYEQYF.

The chain is built from TRBV21-1 and TRBJ2-7; TRBD2 is taken as the D call from the table, unchecked against the DNA. TRBV21-1 is shown as a pseudogene. This CDR3 is 15 amino acids long. CDR3 nucleotide sequence: TGTGCCAGCAGGGGGGACTCCGGGGCGCTCTACGAGCAGTACTTC. Residues: CASRGDSGALYEQYF.

The gene calls are TRBV3-1 (or the pseudogene TRBV3-2) and TRBJ1-3, with 10 bases aligning to TRBD1. CDR1 and CDR2 from the germline V gene are LGHDT and YNNKEL (reference sequence). The CDR3 has 16 residues. V was clipped by 4 bases and J by 3 bases; unmatched bases: 6. DNA of the CDR3: TGTGCCAGCAGCCCCCGGGACAGGGGTTTTGGAAACACCATATATTTT. It translates to CASSPRDRGFGNTIYF.

The chain is built from TRBV30 and TRBJ2-7; 10 bases map to TRBD2. Germline CDR1 is GTSNPN and CDR2 is SVGIG (reference sequence). This CDR3 is 14 amino acids long. V gave up 0 bases and J gave up 5 bases; unmatched junction bases: 4. CDR3 sequence reads: CAWSVSGGADEQYF. The CDR3 nucleotides are TGTGCCTGGAGTGTAAGCGGGGGGGCTGACGAGCAGTACTTC.

The chain employs TRBV9 and TRBJ1-2; no definite D call. Trimming left V 3 bases short and J 8 bases short, with 5 bases between. The CDR3 has 10 amino acids. Germline loops: CDR1 SGDLS, CDR2 YYNGEE. Written as DNA, the CDR3 is TGTGCCAGCAGCGGAACGGGCTACACCTTC. Translation gives CASSGTGYTF.